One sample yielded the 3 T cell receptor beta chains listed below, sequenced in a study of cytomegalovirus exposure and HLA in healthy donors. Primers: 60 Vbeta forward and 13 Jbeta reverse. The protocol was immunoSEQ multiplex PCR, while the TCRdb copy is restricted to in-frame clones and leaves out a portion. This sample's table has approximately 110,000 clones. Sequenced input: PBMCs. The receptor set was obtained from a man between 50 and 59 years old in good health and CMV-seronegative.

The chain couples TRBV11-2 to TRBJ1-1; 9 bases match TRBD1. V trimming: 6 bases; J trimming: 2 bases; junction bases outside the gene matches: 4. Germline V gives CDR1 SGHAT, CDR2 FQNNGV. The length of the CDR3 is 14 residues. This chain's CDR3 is CASSPTGGNTEAFF. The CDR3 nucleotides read TGTGCCAGCAGTCCGACAGGGGGAAACACTGAAGCTTTCTTT.

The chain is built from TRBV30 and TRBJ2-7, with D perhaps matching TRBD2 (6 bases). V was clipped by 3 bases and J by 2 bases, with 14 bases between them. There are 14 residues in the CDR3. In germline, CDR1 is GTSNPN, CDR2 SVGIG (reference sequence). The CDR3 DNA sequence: TGTGCCTGGAGGGAAGGGACTTACGCCTACGAGCAGTACTTC. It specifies CAWREGTYAYEQYF.

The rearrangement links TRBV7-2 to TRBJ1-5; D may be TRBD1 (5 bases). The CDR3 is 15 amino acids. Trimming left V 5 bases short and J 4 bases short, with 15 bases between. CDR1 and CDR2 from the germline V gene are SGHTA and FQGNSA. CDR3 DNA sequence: TGTGCCAGCAGCGGGGCGGCAGGGCCTAATCAGCCCCAGCATTTT. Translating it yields CASSGAAGPNQPQHF.